Following are 6 T cell receptor beta chains from one sample sequenced in a study of OX40 agonist ivuxolimab in advanced cancers. This table comes from immunoSEQ multiplex PCR, and its TCRdb copy is limited to in-frame clones, with some not included. In the table there are about 84,000 clones, 94% of which are singletons. Sequenced here: CD4+ or CD8+ T cells sorted from blood, sampled in a trial of the OX40 agonist ivuxolimab. These receptors all come from an adult with an advanced solid tumor such as melanoma, head and neck, liver or kidney cancer.

The chain couples TRBV7-3 to TRBJ2-2; 9 bases are shared with TRBD2. The CDR3 length is 17 residues. CDR1 is SGHTA and CDR2 is FQGTGA in the germline V gene. V shed 1 base, J shed 5 bases, and the junction held 8 bases outside the gene matches. In DNA, the CDR3 is TGTGCCAGCAGCTTAATCGGCGGGAGGGCCAATACCGGGGAGCTGTTTTTT. Its translation is CASSLIGGRANTGELFF.

V usage is TRBV28 and J usage is TRBJ2-7; D is perhaps TRBD2 (5 bases). Germline V gives CDR1 MDHEN, CDR2 SYDVKM. CDR3 size: 14 residues. V was pared by 6 bases and J by 3 bases, with 15 bases between. The CDR3, as DNA: TGTGCCAGCAGCCCCCCCCGGGGAGACTACGAGCAGTACTTC. Translated: CASSPPRGDYEQYF.

The CDR3 DNA sequence: TGTGCCAGTAGTGCGAGGATGGCTGATCAAGAGACCCAGTACTTC. It yields the protein CASSARMADQETQYF. The chain combines TRBV19 with TRBJ2-5; D not certain. In germline, CDR1 is LNHDA, CDR2 SQIVND (reference sequence). V dropped 5 bases and J dropped 2 bases, with 15 bases sitting between them. The length of the CDR3 is 15 residues.

The chain has TRBV11-2 and TRBJ1-1; tentatively, D is TRBD1 (5 bases). The germline V gene has CDR1 SGHAT and CDR2 FQNNGV. The CDR3 runs to 15 residues. V was pared by 1 base and J by 5 bases, with 14 bases between. The CDR3 sequence is CASSLGPGWGTEAFF. In DNA, the CDR3 is TGTGCCAGCAGCTTAGGTCCAGGGTGGGGGACTGAAGCTTTCTTT.

The J gene is TRBJ1-1, the V gene TRBV2; 7 bases are shared with TRBD1. Germline CDR1 SNHLY, CDR2 FYNNEI. The CDR3 spans 11 residues. The CDR3 loop reads CVPRGVTEAFF. Here the CDR3 DNA reads TGTGTTCCCAGGGGGGTCACTGAAGCTTTCTTT.

This chain uses TRBV18 with TRBJ2-1; 8 positions match TRBD2. The V and J ends lost 4 bases and 0 bases, in that order; junction bases with no gene match: 5. This CDR3 spans 16 amino acids. Germline V gene sequence: CDR1 KGHSH, CDR2 LQKENI. CDR3 in amino acids: CASSQTSGGSYNEQFF. CDR3 coding DNA: TGTGCCAGCTCACAAACTAGCGGCGGCTCCTACAATGAGCAGTTCTTC. The full variable domain, with the rest looked up from reference TRBV18 and TRBJ2-1, is NAGVMQNPRHLVRRRGQEARLRCSPMKGHSHVYWYRQLPEEGLKFMVYLQKENIIDESGMPKERFSAEFPKEGPSILRIQQVVRGDSAAYFCASSQTSGGSYNEQFFGPGTRLTVL.